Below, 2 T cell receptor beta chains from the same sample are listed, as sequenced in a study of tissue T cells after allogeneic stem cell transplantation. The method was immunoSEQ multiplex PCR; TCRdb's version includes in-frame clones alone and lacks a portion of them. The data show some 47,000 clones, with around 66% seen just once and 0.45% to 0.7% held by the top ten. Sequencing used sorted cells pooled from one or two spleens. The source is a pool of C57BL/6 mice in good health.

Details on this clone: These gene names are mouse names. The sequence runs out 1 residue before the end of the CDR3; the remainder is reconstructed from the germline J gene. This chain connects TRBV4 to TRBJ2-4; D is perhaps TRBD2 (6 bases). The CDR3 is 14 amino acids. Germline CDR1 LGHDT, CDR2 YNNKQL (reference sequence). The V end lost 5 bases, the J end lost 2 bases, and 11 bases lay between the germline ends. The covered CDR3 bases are TGTGCCAGCAGCCCCGGGACTATTCAAAACACCTTGTAC. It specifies CASSPGTIQNTLY. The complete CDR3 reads CASSPGTIQNTLYF. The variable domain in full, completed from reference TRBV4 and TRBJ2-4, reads ETAVFQTPNYHVTQVGNEVSFNCKQTLGHDTMYWYKQDSKKLLKIMFSYNNKQLIVNETVPRRFSPQSSDKAHLNLRIKSVEPEDSAVYLCASSPGTIQNTLYFGAGTRLSVL.

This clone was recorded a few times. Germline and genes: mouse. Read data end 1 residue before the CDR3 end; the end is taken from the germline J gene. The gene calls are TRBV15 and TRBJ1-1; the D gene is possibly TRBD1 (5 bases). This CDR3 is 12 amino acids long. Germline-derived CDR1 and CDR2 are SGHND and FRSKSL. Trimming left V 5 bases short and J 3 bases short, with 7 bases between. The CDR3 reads CASSQGHTEVFF. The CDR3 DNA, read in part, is TGTGCCAGCAGTCAGGGTCACACAGAAGTCTTC.